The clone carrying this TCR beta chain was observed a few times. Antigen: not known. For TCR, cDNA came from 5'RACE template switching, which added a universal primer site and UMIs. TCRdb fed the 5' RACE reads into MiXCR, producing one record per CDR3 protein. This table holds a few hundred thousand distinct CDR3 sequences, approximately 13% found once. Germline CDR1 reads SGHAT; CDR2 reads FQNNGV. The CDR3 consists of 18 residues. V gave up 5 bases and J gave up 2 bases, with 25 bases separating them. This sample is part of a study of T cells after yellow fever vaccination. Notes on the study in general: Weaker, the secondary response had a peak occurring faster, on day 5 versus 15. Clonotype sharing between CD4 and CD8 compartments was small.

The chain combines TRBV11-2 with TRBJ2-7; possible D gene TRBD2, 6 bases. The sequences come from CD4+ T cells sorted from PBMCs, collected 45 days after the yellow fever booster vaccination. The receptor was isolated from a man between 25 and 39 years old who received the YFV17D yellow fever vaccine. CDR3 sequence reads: CASSPEGLFRKVTYEQYF. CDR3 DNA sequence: TGTGCCAGCAGCCCGGAGGGCCTCTTCCGCAAAGTAACCTACGAGCAGTACTTC.